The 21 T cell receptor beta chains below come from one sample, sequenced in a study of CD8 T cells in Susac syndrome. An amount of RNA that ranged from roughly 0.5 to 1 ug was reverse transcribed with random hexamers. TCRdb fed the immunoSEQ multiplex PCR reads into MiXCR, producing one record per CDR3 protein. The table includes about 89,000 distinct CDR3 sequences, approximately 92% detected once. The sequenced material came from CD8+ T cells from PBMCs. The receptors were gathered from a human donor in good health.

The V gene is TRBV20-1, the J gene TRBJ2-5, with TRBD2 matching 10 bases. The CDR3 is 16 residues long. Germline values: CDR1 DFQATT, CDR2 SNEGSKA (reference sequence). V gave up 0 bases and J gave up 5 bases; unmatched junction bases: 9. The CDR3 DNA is TGCAGTGCTAGAGATCCCACTAGCGGGGTGGGGGAGACCCAGTACTTC. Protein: CSARDPTSGVGETQYF.

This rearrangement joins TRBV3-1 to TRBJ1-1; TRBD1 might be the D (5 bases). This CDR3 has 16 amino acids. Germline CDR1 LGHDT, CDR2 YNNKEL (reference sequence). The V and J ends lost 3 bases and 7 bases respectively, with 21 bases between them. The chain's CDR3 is CASSQSQVIGNYEAFF. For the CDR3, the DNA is TGTGCCAGCAGCCAGTCACAGGTAATCGGAAACTATGAAGCTTTCTTT.

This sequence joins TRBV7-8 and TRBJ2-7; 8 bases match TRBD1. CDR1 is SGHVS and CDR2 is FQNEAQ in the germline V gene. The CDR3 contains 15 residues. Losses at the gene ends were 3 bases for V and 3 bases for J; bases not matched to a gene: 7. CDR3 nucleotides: TGTGCCAGCAGCTTCGGACAGGGAAGTGTCTACGAGCAGTACTTC. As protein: CASSFGQGSVYEQYF.

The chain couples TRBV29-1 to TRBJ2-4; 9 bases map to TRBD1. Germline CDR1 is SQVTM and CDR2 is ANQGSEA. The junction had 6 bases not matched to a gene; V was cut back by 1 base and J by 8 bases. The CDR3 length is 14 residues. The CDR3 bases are TGCAGCGTTGAAGGGACAGGGGTAGAAGACATTCAGTACTTC. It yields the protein CSVEGTGVEDIQYF.

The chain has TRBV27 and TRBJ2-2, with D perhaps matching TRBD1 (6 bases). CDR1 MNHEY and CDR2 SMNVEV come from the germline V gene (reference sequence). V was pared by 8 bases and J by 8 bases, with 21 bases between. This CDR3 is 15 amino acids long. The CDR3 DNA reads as TGTGCCAGCGGGGGCCGAGGCAGGCACTTAGGGGAGCTGTTTTTT. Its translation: CASGGRGRHLGELFF.

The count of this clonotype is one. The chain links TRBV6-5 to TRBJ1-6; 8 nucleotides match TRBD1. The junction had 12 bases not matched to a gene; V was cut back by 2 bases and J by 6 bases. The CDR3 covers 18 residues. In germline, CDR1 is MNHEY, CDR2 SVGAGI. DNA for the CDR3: TGTGCCAGCAGTTACAACAGGGGGGTAGCGTCGAGTAATTCACCCCTCCACTTT. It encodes CASSYNRGVASSNSPLHF.

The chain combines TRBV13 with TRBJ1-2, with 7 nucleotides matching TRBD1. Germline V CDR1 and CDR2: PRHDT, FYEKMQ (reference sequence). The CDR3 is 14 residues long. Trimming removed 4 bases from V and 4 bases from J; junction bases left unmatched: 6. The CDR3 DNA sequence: TGTGCCAGCAGCTGGGGGGGACAGCCCTATGGCTACACCTTC. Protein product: CASSWGGQPYGYTF.

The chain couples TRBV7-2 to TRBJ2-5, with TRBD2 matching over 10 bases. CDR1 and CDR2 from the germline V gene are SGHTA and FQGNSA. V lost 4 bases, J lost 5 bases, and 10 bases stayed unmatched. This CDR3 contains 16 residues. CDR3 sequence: CASSSPERGGRETQYF. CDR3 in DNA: TGTGCCAGCAGCTCCCCCGAGCGGGGGGGGAGGGAGACCCAGTACTTC.

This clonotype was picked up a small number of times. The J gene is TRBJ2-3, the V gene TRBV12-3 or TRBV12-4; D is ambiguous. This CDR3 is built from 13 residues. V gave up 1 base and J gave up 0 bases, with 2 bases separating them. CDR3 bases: TGTGCCAGCAGTTTAGACAGCACAGATACGCAGTATTTT. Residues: CASSLDSTDTQYF.

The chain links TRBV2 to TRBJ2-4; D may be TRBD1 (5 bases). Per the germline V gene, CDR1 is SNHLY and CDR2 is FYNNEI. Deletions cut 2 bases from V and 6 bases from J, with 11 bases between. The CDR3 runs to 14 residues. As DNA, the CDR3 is TGTGCCAGCAGTGAAAGGGGCACGGGAAACATTCAGTACTTC. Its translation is CASSERGTGNIQYF.

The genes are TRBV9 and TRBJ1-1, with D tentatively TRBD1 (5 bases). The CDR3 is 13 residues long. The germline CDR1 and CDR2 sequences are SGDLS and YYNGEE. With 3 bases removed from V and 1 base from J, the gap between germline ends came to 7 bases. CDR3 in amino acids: CASSAQGNTEAFF. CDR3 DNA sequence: TGTGCCAGCAGCGCGCAGGGGAACACTGAAGCTTTCTTT.

The CDR3: CSARDLALDFTDTQYF. In DNA form, the CDR3 reads TGCAGTGCTAGAGATCTTGCTCTGGACTTCACAGATACGCAGTATTTT. The chain uses TRBV20-1 and TRBJ2-3; D perhaps matches TRBD2 (5 bases). Germline V gene sequence: CDR1 DFQATT, CDR2 SNEGSKA (reference sequence). The V and J ends lost 0 bases and 2 bases respectively, with 15 bases between them. This CDR3 is 16 amino acids long.

The CDR3 reads CASSIGSLIHF. CDR3 DNA: TGTGCCAGTAGTATAGGGTCCTTAATACATTTT. V usage is TRBV19 and J usage is TRBJ1-5, with D unresolved. CDR3 length equals 11 residues. Germline V CDR1 and CDR2: LNHDA, SQIVND (reference sequence). V was cut by 1 base and J by 16 bases, with 11 bases left in between.

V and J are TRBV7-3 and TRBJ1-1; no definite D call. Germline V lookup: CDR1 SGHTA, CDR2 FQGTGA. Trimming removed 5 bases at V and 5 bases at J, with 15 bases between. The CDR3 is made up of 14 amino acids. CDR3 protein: CASSPGWGGTEAFF. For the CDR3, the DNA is TGTGCCAGCAGCCCAGGCTGGGGAGGGACTGAAGCTTTCTTT. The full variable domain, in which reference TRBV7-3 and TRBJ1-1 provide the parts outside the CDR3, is GAGVSQTPSNKVTEKGKYVELRCDPISGHTALYWYRQSLGQGPEFLIYFQGTGAADDSGLPNDRFFAVRPEGSVSTLKIQRTERGDSAVYLCASSPGWGGTEAFFGQGTRLTVV.

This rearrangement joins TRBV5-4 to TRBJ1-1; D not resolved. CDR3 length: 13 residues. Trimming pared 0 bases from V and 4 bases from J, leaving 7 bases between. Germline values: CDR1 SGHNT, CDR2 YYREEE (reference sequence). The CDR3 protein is CASSLDGSTEAFF. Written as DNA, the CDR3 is TGTGCCAGCAGCTTGGACGGGAGCACTGAAGCTTTCTTT.

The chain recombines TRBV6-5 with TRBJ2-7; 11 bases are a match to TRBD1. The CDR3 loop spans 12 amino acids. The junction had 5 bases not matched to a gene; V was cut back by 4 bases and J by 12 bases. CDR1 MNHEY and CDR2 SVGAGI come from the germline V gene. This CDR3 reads CASSSGQGVWYF. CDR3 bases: TGTGCCAGCAGTTCGGGACAGGGGGTCTGGTACTTC.

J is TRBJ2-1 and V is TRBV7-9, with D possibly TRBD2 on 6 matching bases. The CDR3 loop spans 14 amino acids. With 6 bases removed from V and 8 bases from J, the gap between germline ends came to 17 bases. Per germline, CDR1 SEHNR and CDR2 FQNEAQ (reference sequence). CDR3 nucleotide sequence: TGTGCCAGCAGGCGTGGGGGACTTGGAGATGAGCAGTTCTTC. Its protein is CASRRGGLGDEQFF.

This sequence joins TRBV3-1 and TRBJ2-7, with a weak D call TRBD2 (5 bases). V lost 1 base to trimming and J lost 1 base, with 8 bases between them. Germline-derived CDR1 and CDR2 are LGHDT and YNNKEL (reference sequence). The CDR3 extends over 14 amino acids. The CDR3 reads CASSQARGSYEQYF. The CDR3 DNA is TGTGCCAGCAGCCAAGCCCGGGGTTCCTACGAGCAGTACTTC.

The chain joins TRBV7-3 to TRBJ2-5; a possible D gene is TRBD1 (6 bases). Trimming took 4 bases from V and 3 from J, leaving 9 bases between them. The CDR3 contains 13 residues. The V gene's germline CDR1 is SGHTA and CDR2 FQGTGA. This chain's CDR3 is CASSSSGEETQYF. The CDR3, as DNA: TGTGCCAGCAGCTCGTCAGGGGAAGAGACCCAGTACTTC. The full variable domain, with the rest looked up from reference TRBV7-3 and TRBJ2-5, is GAGVSQTPSNKVTEKGKYVELRCDPISGHTALYWYRQSLGQGPEFLIYFQGTGAADDSGLPNDRFFAVRPEGSVSTLKIQRTERGDSAVYLCASSSSGEETQYFGPGTRLLVL.

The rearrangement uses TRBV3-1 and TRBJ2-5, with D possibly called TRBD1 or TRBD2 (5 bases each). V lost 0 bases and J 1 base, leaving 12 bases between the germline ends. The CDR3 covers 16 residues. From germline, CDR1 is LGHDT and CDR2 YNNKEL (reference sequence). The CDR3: CASSQDNRGVQETQYF. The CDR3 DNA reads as TGTGCCAGCAGCCAAGATAACCGAGGGGTCCAAGAGACCCAGTACTTC.

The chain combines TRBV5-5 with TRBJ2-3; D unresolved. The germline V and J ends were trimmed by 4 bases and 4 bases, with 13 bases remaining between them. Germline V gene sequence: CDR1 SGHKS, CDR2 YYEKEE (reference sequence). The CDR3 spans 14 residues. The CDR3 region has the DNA TGTGCCAGCAGCGGGCCCATCCTGGCAGATACGCAGTATTTT. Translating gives CASSGPILADTQYF. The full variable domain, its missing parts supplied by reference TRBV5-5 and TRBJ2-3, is DAGVTQSPTHLIKTRGQQVTLRCSPISGHKSVSWYQQVLGQGPQFIFQYYEKEERGRGNFPDRFSARQFPNYSSELNVNALLLGDSALYLCASSGPILADTQYFGPGTRLTVL.